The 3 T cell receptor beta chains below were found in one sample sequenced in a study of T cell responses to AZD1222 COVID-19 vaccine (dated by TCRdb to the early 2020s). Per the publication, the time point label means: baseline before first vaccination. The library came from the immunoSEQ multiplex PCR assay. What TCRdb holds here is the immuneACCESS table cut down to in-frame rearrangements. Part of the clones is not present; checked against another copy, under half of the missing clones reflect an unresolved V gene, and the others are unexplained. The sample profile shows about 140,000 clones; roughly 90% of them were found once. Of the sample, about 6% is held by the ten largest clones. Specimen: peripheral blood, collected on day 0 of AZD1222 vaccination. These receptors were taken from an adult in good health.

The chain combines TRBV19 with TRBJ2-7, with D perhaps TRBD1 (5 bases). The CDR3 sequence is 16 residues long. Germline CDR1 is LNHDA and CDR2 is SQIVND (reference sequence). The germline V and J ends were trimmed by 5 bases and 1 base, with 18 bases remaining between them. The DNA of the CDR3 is TGTGCCAGTAGTTTGACGACAGCATTAACTTCCTACGAGCAGTACTTC. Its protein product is CASSLTTALTSYEQYF.

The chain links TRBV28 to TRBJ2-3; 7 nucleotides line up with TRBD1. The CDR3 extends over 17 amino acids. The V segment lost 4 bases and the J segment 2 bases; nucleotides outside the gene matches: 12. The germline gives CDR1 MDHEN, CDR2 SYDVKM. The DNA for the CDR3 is TGTGCCAGCAGTTCCTTGACAGGGCCGGGTTTCACAGATACGCAGTATTTT. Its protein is CASSSLTGPGFTDTQYF. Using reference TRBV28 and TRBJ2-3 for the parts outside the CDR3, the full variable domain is DVKVTQSSRYLVKRTGEKVFLECVQDMDHENMFWYRQDPGLGLRLIYFSYDVKMKEKGDIPEGYSVSREKKERFSLILESASTNQTSMYLCASSSLTGPGFTDTQYFGPGTRLTVL.

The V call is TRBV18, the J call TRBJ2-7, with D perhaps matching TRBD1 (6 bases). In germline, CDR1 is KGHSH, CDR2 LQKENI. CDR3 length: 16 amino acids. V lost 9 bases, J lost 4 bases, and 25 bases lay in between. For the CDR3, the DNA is TGTGCCAGTCCCGTGAAGAGGAAGGGGGACCCTTACGAGCAGTACTTC. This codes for CASPVKRKGDPYEQYF.